This is a list of T cell receptor beta chains from one sample in a study of T cell responses to AZD1222 COVID-19 vaccine. Some clones are missing from TCRdb's copy, which holds only in-frame ones; the method was immunoSEQ multiplex PCR. The table lists about 110,000 clones, around 89% of them singletons. Sequences were derived from peripheral blood, sampled on day 0 of AZD1222 vaccination. The receptors originated from an adult in good health. The CDR3 runs from the conserved cysteine through the conserved F or W. The D gene is left open where the match is weak. Expanded clones get a size class; other rows say once, few or many, or leave the size out.

d_gene	v_gene	abundance	j_gene	CDR3nt	CDR3aa
TRBD1	TRBV7-9	-	TRBJ1-1	TGTGCCAGCAGCTTAGCGCCGACAGGGGCCACTGAAGCTTTCTTT	CASSLAPTGATEAFF
TRBD1	TRBV2	-	TRBJ2-7	TGTGCCAGCAGTGCAGGGACAGGGGGCGAGCAGTACTTC	CASSAGTGGEQYF
TRBD1	TRBV7-2	-	TRBJ1-3	TGTGCCAGCAGCTTAGCGATGGGGACAGCCGGAAACACCATATATTTT	CASSLAMGTAGNTIYF
-	TRBV15	-	TRBJ2-7	TGTGCCACCAGCAGCCGGGACTTTCCCTACGAGCAGTACTTC	CATSSRDFPYEQYF
-	TRBV6-4	few	TRBJ1-1	TGTGCCAGCAGTGACTCCCCAGGGTCGCACACTGAAGCTTTCTTT	CASSDSPGSHTEAFF
-	TRBV27	-	TRBJ1-5	TGTGCCAGCAGTTTACTGGGGGGCGGGCAGCCCCAGCATTTT	CASSLLGGGQPQHF
-	TRBV19	-	TRBJ1-6	TGTGCCAGTAGTATTGCGGGGACCGGTAATTCACCCCTCCACTTT	CASSIAGTGNSPLHF
TRBD2	TRBV7-9	-	TRBJ2-3	TGTGCCAGCAGCTTAGTAGCGGGGGCCACAGATACGCAGTATTTT	CASSLVAGATDTQYF
-	TRBV7-2	-	TRBJ1-4	TGTGCCAGCAGCCCACGAGCGAGGGACTGGGAAAAACTGTTTTTT	CASSPRARDWEKLFF
-	TRBV9	-	TRBJ1-2	TGTGCCAGCAGCGTAGACTCCGCCAGTGGCTATGGCTACACCTTC	CASSVDSASGYGYTF
-	TRBV5-4	-	TRBJ2-3	TGTGCCAGCAGCTTGGCTACGGGAGCGGGCACAGATACGCAGTATTTT	CASSLATGAGTDTQYF
-	TRBV2	once	TRBJ1-1	TGTGCCACCCCAAGGTCGGGGGTCCACTTCACTGAAGCTTTCTTT	CATPRSGVHFTEAFF
-	TRBV9	-	TRBJ1-6	TGTGCCAGCAGCGAAACAGGAAATTCACCCCTCCACTTT	CASSETGNSPLHF
-	TRBV5-6	-	TRBJ2-7	TGTGCCAGCACCCGTTGGGCGGGATGGGGCGAGCAGTACTTC	CASTRWAGWGEQYF
-	TRBV15	once	TRBJ2-7	TGTGCCACCAGCACTGCAAAGGGTGCCGAGCAGTACTTC	CATSTAKGAEQYF
TRBD1	TRBV6-5	-	TRBJ1-2	TGTGCCAGCAGATGGACAGGGGAGGGCTATGGCTACACCTTC	CASRWTGEGYGYTF
-	TRBV7-9	-	TRBJ1-1	TGTGCCAGCAGCTTAGCACTGCCAGGCGTTTCGGCAGCTTTCTTT	CASSLALPGVSAAFF
-	TRBV5-1	-	TRBJ2-1	TGCGCCAGCAGTTCGGCGTCGGGTCCCGGGGTCGTTAGCTCCTACAATGAGCAGTTCTTC	CASSSASGPGVVSSYNEQFF
-	TRBV7-8	few	TRBJ1-2	TGTGCCAGCAGCTTAGCGCTTCCGGGGGCAGGCTATGGCTACACCTTC	CASSLALPGAGYGYTF
TRBD2	TRBV5-6	once	TRBJ2-7	TGTGCCAGCAGCTCCCGACTAGCGGACTCCTACGAGCAGTACTTC	CASSSRLADSYEQYF